A single T cell receptor beta chain is shown here with its context. The antigen is not known. Triplicate sorts, around 300,000 cells apiece, were made for each CD8+ T cell subset. Naive cells were sorted as CD45RO-, CCR7+, CD27+ and CD95-. It was by 5' RACE with UMI labels that the TRB cDNA libraries were prepared. TCRdb reworked the 5' RACE reads into one entry per CDR3 protein, no DNA. This repertoire includes around 50,000 distinct CDR3 sequences. Germline CDR1 and CDR2: SGHRS and YFSETQ. The CDR3 has 13 amino acids. This sample was taken from a study of CXCR3-negative and CXCR3-positive naive CD8 T cells. Findings and limits, study-wide: Naive cells used TRBV-TRBJ genes in much the same way whether CXCR3-negative or CXCR3-positive; memory cells did not. CXCR3-positive naive cells carried more hydrophobic TRB CDR3s than CXCR3-negative ones.

The sequencing sample was made of naive CXCR3- CD8+ T cells from blood. Indicated subset: CD45RO-CCR7+CD27+CD95- naive CD8+ T cells lacking CXCR3 (TNR3-). The TCR sequence derives from a human donor in good health. Some clones in this sample may be carry-over from other donors' samples. The chain has TRBV5-1 and TRBJ1-5. The CDR3 sequence is CASSLIVGQPQHF.